The clone carrying this TCR beta chain was counted a single time. Trimming removed 2 bases from V and 4 bases from J, with 12 bases in between. Germline loops: CDR1 MNHEY, CDR2 SMNVEV (reference sequence). The CDR3 contains 14 residues. Assay: immunoSEQ multiplex PCR; the TCRdb copy retains only in-frame clones and omits some. The sample contains roughly 14,000 clones, 80% to 90% of which appear only once. The data originate from a study of T cell changes during pregnancy in multiple sclerosis. Sequencing was performed on CD8+ T cells from peripheral blood mononuclear cells, taken in the first trimester of pregnancy. The TCR originated in a female donor with multiple sclerosis, enrolled in a pregnancy study. The genes are TRBV27 and TRBJ2-7; tentatively, D is TRBD2 (5 bases). CDR3 sequence: CASSLGGHPYEQYF. CDR3 coding DNA: TGTGCCAGCAGTTTAGGAGGTCACCCATACGAGCAGTACTTC.